These T cell receptor beta chains were read from a single sample in a study of tumor-infiltrating lymphocytes in primary liver carcinoma. TCRdb fed the multiplex PCR reads into MiXCR, producing one record per CDR3 protein. Of about 92,000 distinct CDR3 sequences in the sample, less than 70% were seen once. Sequenced sample: tumor-adjacent normal liver tissue. All receptors derive from a man aged 40-55 years with primary liver carcinoma and hepatitis B virus infection. Both conserved end residues are part of each CDR3. A D gene is named only where the DNA matches it firmly. A row's size may be missing; if present it is once, few, many or a size class.

V gene	clone size	J gene	D gene	CDR3 length	CDR3 DNA	CDR3 protein
TRBV11-2	.	TRBJ1-5	TRBD1	14	TGTGCCAGCAGCCCATATACAGGGGGGCAGCCCCAGCATTTT	CASSPYTGGQPQHF
TRBV11-2	many	TRBJ2-3	.	15	TGTGCCAGCAGCCGCGAGCCCTCAAGCACAGATACGCAGTATTTT	CASSREPSSTDTQYF
TRBV6-1	.	TRBJ2-3	.	12	TGTGCCAGCCGGGGGTGGACAGATACGCAGTATTTT	CASRGWTDTQYF
TRBV9	.	TRBJ2-2	.	12	TGTGCCAGCAGCCCTTCCCCCGGGGAGCTGTTTTTT	CASSPSPGELFF
TRBV11-2	.	TRBJ2-1	.	15	TGTACCAGCAGCCTAATTGGCGGACTTCACTATGAGCAGTTCTTC	CTSSLIGGLHYEQFF
TRBV11-2	.	TRBJ2-7	.	14	TGTGCCAGCAGCTTAACTGGTACTGCCTACGAGCGGTACTTC	CASSLTGTAYERYF
TRBV6-5	.	TRBJ2-1	.	14	TGTGCCAGCAATTACCATGACACCCACAATGAGCAGTTCTTC	CASNYHDTHNEQFF
TRBV29-1	many	TRBJ2-7	TRBD2	15	TGCAGCGTCGCATCCGGGACTAGCGGGAGATACGAGCAGTACTTC	CSVASGTSGRYEQYF
TRBV6-6	.	TRBJ2-7	TRBD1	14	TGTGCCAGCAGACGAGACAGGGATGAGGACGAGCACTACTTC	CASRRDRDEDEHYF
TRBV6-6	once	TRBJ2-1	.	13	TGTGCCGGGAATGGGGACATCGGCGTTGTGCAGTTATTC	CAGNGDIGVVQLF
TRBV7-8	.	TRBJ1-1	.	17	TGTGTCAGCAGCTTAAAATGTAGCCCTGGAGGGAACACTGAAGCTTTCTTT	CVSSLKCSPGGNTEAFF
TRBV11-2	.	TRBJ2-6	TRBD2	18	TGTGCTAGCAGCCTACGAGTAGCGGGACTCTCTGGGGCCAACGTCCTGACTTTC	CASSLRVAGLSGANVLTF
TRBV29-1	many	TRBJ2-4	TRBD2	17	TGCAGCGATAGGGGACTAGAAGGGGAGCCGGCCAAAAACATTCAGTACTTC	CSDRGLEGEPAKNIQYF
TRBV13	many	TRBJ1-5	TRBD1	16	TGTGCCAGCAGCTTAAGAGGACAGGGGGGCGAAAGGCCCCAGCATTTT	CASSLRGQGGERPQHF
TRBV29-1	.	TRBJ2-2	TRBD1	14	TGCAACGTCGGGACAGCCTCTAACACCGGGGAGCTGTTTTTT	CNVGTASNTGELFF
TRBV6-5	.	TRBJ2-1	TRBD2	17	TGTGCTAGCTGTCTGCGACTAGCGGGAGGGTCTGCCAATGAGCAGTTCTTC	CASCLRLAGGSANEQFF
TRBV12-3/TRBV12-4	.	TRBJ2-3	TRBD2	14	TGTGCCAGTAGTTACGGACTAGCGAACGATACGCAGTATTTT	CASSYGLANDTQYF
TRBV28	few	TRBJ2-2	.	14	TGTGCCAGCAGCCAATACTTGAACACCGGGGAGCTGTTTTTT	CASSQYLNTGELFF
TRBV30	few	TRBJ2-1	.	11	TGTGCCTGGAGCCCTGTCGATGAGCAGTTCTTC	CAWSPVDEQFF
TRBV29-1	.	TRBJ2-1	.	18	TGCAGCGTTGAAGATTTAGGACAGCAGGAGGGGATAAACAATGAGCAGTTCTTC	CSVEDLGQQEGINNEQFF
TRBV30	.	TRBJ2-1	.	15	TGTGCCTGGACAAGTGCCAGGACTACAAACAATGAGCAGTTCTTC	CAWTSARTTNNEQFF
TRBV11-2	.	TRBJ2-2	TRBD1	17	TGTGCCAGCAGCTTTGATCGGGACAGGGTCAACACCAGGGAGCTGTTTTTT	CASSFDRDRVNTRELFF
TRBV28	.	TRBJ2-7	TRBD1	15	TGTTCCAGCAGTTGGGCGGGGACAGGGAAGTACGAGCAGTACTTC	CSSSWAGTGKYEQYF
TRBV6-5	many	TRBJ2-7	.	12	TGTGCCAGCAGGCCCGGACCGGGAGAGCAGTACTTC	CASRPGPGEQYF
TRBV6-5	.	TRBJ1-6	.	14	TGTACCAACAGTAGTGAGGCTGAAGAATCACCCCTCCACTTT	CTNSSEAEESPLHF
TRBV12-3/TRBV12-4	many	TRBJ2-7	.	14	TGTGCCAGCAGTGGCGTGTCTTCCTCCTACGAGCAGTACTTC	CASSGVSSSYEQYF
TRBV14	.	TRBJ2-7	.	15	TGTGCCAGCAGCCAATTGGGTCCAAGCTCCTACGAGCAGTACTTC	CASSQLGPSSYEQYF
TRBV11-2	.	TRBJ2-7	.	13	TGTGCCAGCAGCTGCAGCGGGCAGAACGAGCAGTACTTT	CASSCSGQNEQYF
TRBV12-3/TRBV12-4	.	TRBJ2-1	TRBD2	17	TGTGCCAGCAGTTTAAAGGCTAGCGGGAGCTTCTACAATGAGCAGTTTTTC	CASSLKASGSFYNEQFF
TRBV28	.	TRBJ1-2	TRBD1	13	TGTGCCAGCAGTTTTAGACAGGGTGATGGCTACACCTTC	CASSFRQGDGYTF
TRBV7-9	.	TRBJ1-1	.	14	TGTGCCAGCAGCTTAAGAGGGCGGGAGTCTGAAGTTTTCTTT	CASSLRGRESEVFF
TRBV10-3	.	TRBJ2-5	.	13	TGTGCCATCAGTGCCAGCGGACCAGAGACCCGGTACTTC	CAISASGPETRYF
TRBV30	.	TRBJ1-5	TRBD1	14	TGTGTCTGGAGTCAGGGGGCGACGGATCAGCCCCAGCATTTT	CVWSQGATDQPQHF
TRBV11-2	.	TRBJ2-7	.	15	TGTACCAGCAGCCTCGGCGGGACTCTCCCCTACGGGCAGTACTTC	CTSSLGGTLPYGQYF
TRBV29-1	many	TRBJ2-2	.	16	TGCAGCGTCCCTCGAGAGGGCCGTGATTACACCGGGGAGCTGTTTTTT	CSVPREGRDYTGELFF
TRBV11-2	.	TRBJ2-6	TRBD2	20	TGTGCCAGCAGCTTAGATTCGGTAGCGGGAGGCCTCTCTGGGGCCAACGTCCCGACCTTC	CASSLDSVAGGLSGANVPTF
TRBV4-1	many	TRBJ2-3	.	13	TGCGCCAGCAGCCTACCTGAGATTCATACGCAGTATTTT	CASSLPEIHTQYF
TRBV6-1	once	TRBJ2-3	.	18	TGTGACAGCAGTGAACCAGCTGGCGAGCCGTATAGCACAGATACGCAGTATTTT	CDSSEPAGEPYSTDTQYF